Each of the 28 T cell receptor beta chains below was sequenced from the same sample in a study of blood T cells in healthy people across ages. Primers used in a second PCR of about 7 to 12 cycles were a sample-barcoded 5' primer and a J-beta primer mix. TCRdb processed the 5' RACE reads anew with MiXCR; each CDR3 protein has one entry. The table lists 550,000 to 800,000 distinct CDR3 sequences, roughly 32% of them singletons. Sequenced input: blood. The receptors shown here come from a woman aged 80 or over in good health.

As to this clonotype: A much larger clone differs from this one at a single base, so this may be a read error. This sequence joins TRBV2 and TRBJ2-7; D is possibly TRBD1 (6 bases). The end of the DNA fits TRBJ2-5 better, so the J call may be wrong. CDR3 length: 15 residues. Germline V lookup: CDR1 SNHLY, CDR2 FYNNEI. This CDR3 reads CASSEPGHRQGTQYF. The DNA for the CDR3 is TGTGCCAGCAGTGAACCGGGACATAGGCAAGGGACCCAGTACTTC.

On this clonotype: A much larger clone lies one base from this, so it may be a read error. The J gene is TRBJ2-1, the V gene TRBV20-1; 10 bases match TRBD2. CDR1 is DFQATT, CDR2 SNEGSKA, per germline (reference sequence). V lost 8 bases, J lost 4 bases, and 11 bases stayed unmatched. This CDR3 spans 15 amino acids. CDR3: CSTGVQRGGYNEQFF. The CDR3 DNA follows: TGCAGTACTGGCGTGCAGCGGGGGGGATACAATGAGCAGTTCTTC.

This clonotype has a count of ten or more. The V call is TRBV20-1, the J call TRBJ2-1; tentative D call: TRBD2 (7 bases). CDR1 is DFQATT and CDR2 is SNEGSKA in the germline V gene (reference sequence). Trimming took 1 base from V and 9 from J, leaving 16 bases between them. The CDR3 is 14 residues long. DNA of the CDR3: TGCAGTGCTAGAGTCCGGGGGGCCGTTCTTGAGCAGTTCTTC. It translates to CSARVRGAVLEQFF.

This clonotype has ten or more counts. The rearrangement uses TRBV6-2 or TRBV6-3 and TRBJ2-1; 11 bases line up with TRBD2. The V gene's germline CDR1 is MNHEY and CDR2 SVGEGT. The CDR3 has 14 residues. J was trimmed by 7 bases and V by 5 bases; bases with no gene match: 4. This chain's CDR3 is CASSNLAGGNEQFF. The CDR3 coding sequence is TGTGCCAGCAGTAACCTAGCGGGGGGAAATGAGCAGTTCTTC.

This clonotype was picked up many times. The chain recombines TRBV4-1 with TRBJ1-5; 8 bases fit TRBD1. V lost 3 bases and J lost 0; bases outside the gene matches: 4. The CDR3 contains 16 residues. Germline assignment: CDR1 MGHRA and CDR2 YSYEKL. CDR3 residues: CASSHRTGSSNQPQHF. CDR3 DNA: TGCGCCAGCAGCCACCGGACAGGGTCTAGCAATCAGCCCCAGCATTTT.

The count of this clonotype is one. A much more abundant neighbour one base away suggests this may be a read error. J is TRBJ2-3 and V is TRBV4-2; TRBD2 is a possible D gene (6 bases). The V gene lost 0 bases and the J gene lost 0 bases, with 22 bases spanning the gap. Germline-derived CDR1 and CDR2 are LGHNA and YNFKEQ. The CDR3 contains 20 residues. The chain's CDR3 is CASSQDPLSGEHASTDTQYF. The CDR3 DNA is TGTGCCAGCAGCCAAGATCCGCTTTCGGGGGAGCACGCTAGCACAGATACGCAGTATTTT.

To note about this clonotype: A much more abundant neighbour one base away suggests this may be a read error. The chain joins TRBV10-3 to TRBJ1-2; D is unclear. In germline, CDR1 is ENHRY, CDR2 SYGVKD. The CDR3 is 15 residues long. The CDR3 DNA is TGTGCCATCAGTGAGGCCCCGAGGTCTAACTATGGCCACACCTTC. This sequence encodes CAISEAPRSNYGHTF.

The count of this clonotype is one. The CDR3 nucleotides are TGCAGTGCTAGATCCGTAGTAAGGACAGATACGCAGTATTTT. It translates to CSARSVVRTDTQYF. This chain uses TRBV20-1 with TRBJ2-3; D gene uncertain. The length of the CDR3 is 14 residues. The germline V and J ends were trimmed by 2 bases and 3 bases, with 12 bases remaining between them. Per germline, CDR1 DFQATT and CDR2 SNEGSKA (reference sequence).

This clonotype was seen at least ten times. V and J are TRBV7-3 and TRBJ2-1, with TRBD2 matching over 12 bases. The germline V gene has CDR1 SGHTA and CDR2 FQGTGA. This CDR3 has 16 amino acids. The ends lost 4 bases at V and 8 bases at J; junction bases unmatched: 9. The CDR3 reads CASSWSGTSGLDEQFF. CDR3 sequence (DNA): TGTGCCAGCAGCTGGTCCGGGACTAGCGGGTTAGATGAGCAGTTCTTC. Complete variable domain (other parts from reference TRBV7-3 and TRBJ2-1): GAGVSQTPSNKVTEKGKYVELRCDPISGHTALYWYRQSLGQGPEFLIYFQGTGAADDSGLPNDRFFAVRPEGSVSTLKIQRTERGDSAVYLCASSWSGTSGLDEQFFGPGTRLTVL.

The genes are TRBV20-1 and TRBJ2-2; a weak D match, TRBD1 (5 bases). V lost 0 bases and J 0 bases, leaving 8 bases between the germline ends. Germline CDR1 DFQATT, CDR2 SNEGSKA (reference sequence). The CDR3 length is 15 residues. CDR3 in DNA: TGCAGTGCTAGAGAGTTGGGGCCGAACACCGGGGAGCTGTTTTTT. As protein: CSARELGPNTGELFF.

The chain joins TRBV20-1 to TRBJ2-4; D not resolved. The end of the DNA aligns better with TRBJ2-7, so the J call may be wrong. Germline V lookup: CDR1 DFQATT, CDR2 SNEGSKA (reference sequence). The CDR3 is made up of 14 amino acids. This chain's CDR3 is CSARDGAQPYEQYF. The CDR3 DNA reads as TGCAGTGCTAGAGATGGTGCACAACCCTACGAGCAGTACTTC.

This clonotype occurred many times. The chain employs TRBV20-1 and TRBJ2-3, with D possibly being TRBD1 (6 bases). The CDR3 loop spans 15 amino acids. Germline CDR1 is DFQATT and CDR2 is SNEGSKA (reference sequence). Between the trimmed V and J ends, which lost 5 bases and 4 bases, there was a span of 19 bases. CDR3 amino acids: CSAQTDRIKADTQYF. CDR3 nucleotides: TGCAGTGCTCAAACCGACAGGATTAAGGCAGATACGCAGTATTTT.

The V gene is TRBV5-1, the J gene TRBJ2-2; a weak D match, TRBD2 (6 bases). Germline V gene sequence: CDR1 SGHRS, CDR2 YFSETQ. The length of the CDR3 is 16 residues. The V gene lost 0 bases and the J gene lost 5 bases, with 14 bases spanning the gap. CDR3 bases: TGCGCCAGCAGCTTGGATGGGAGGAAGGGGACCGGGGAGCTGTTTTTT. Residues: CASSLDGRKGTGELFF.

About this clonotype itself: The final CDR3 position lacks the conserved phenylalanine or tryptophan, pointing to a likely read error. The chain carries TRBV5-1 and TRBJ1-2; D unclear. The germline V and J ends were trimmed by 4 bases and 4 bases, with 11 bases remaining between them. CDR3 length: 13 residues. Germline CDR1 and CDR2: SGHRS and YFSETQ. CDR3 amino acids: CASSPDGSYGYTC. The CDR3 nucleotides read TGCGCCAGCAGCCCGGACGGCTCCTATGGCTACACCTGC.

This clonotype was seen at least ten times. The chain carries TRBV4-3 and TRBJ2-5, with 7 bases lining up with TRBD1. Trimming removed 2 bases from V and 3 bases from J; junction bases left unmatched: 9. The V gene's germline CDR1 is LGHNA and CDR2 YSLEER. The CDR3 consists of 16 residues. Written as DNA, the CDR3 is TGCGCCAGCAGCCAAAACCTCGGGACAGCCGAAGAGACCCAGTACTTC. It specifies CASSQNLGTAEETQYF.

This chain uses TRBV6-5 with TRBJ1-4; D is unclear. Germline loops: CDR1 MNHEY, CDR2 SVGAGI. V was pared by 6 bases and J by 11 bases, with 13 bases between. The CDR3 covers 12 residues. The CDR3 DNA reads TGTGCCAGCAGATCCGAGGACGGGAAACTGTTTTTT. Translating gives CASRSEDGKLFF.

The chain carries TRBV4-2 and TRBJ2-3, with 9 bases aligning to TRBD1. Germline values: CDR1 LGHNA, CDR2 YNFKEQ. Unmatched junction bases numbered 6, after V lost 4 bases and J lost 1 base. CDR3 size: 16 residues. DNA of the CDR3: TGTGCCAGCAGCCTCCGGACAGGGGACGGCACAGATACGCAGTATTTT. Protein product: CASSLRTGDGTDTQYF.

This chain links TRBV24-1 with TRBJ2-4, with a possible D match to TRBD1 (6 bases). The J call may be faulty, since TRBJ2-5 better matches the DNA end. Germline loops: CDR1 KGHDR, CDR2 SFDVKD. CDR3 length: 12 residues. This CDR3 is CATNDAGVTQYF. CDR3 nucleotides: TGTGCCACCAATGACGCAGGGGTGACCCAGTACTTC.

This clonotype was found a few times. The J gene is TRBJ1-2, the V gene TRBV5-1; D is uncertain. This CDR3 comprises 14 residues. Germline V gives CDR1 SGHRS, CDR2 YFSETQ. Trimming took off 0 bases at V and 4 bases at J, with 10 bases between the two ends. The CDR3: CASSLESVSYGYTF. The DNA of the CDR3 is TGCGCCAGCAGCTTGGAAAGCGTAAGCTATGGCTACACCTTC.

This clonotype occurred many times. The CDR3 region has the DNA TGCGCCAGCAGCCAAGAAATTCAGGGGGCTCAGTACAATGAGCAGTTCTTC. This codes for CASSQEIQGAQYNEQFF. J is TRBJ2-1 and V is TRBV4-1; 8 bases map to TRBD1. CDR3 length: 17 residues. V shed 0 bases, J shed 4 bases, and the junction held 8 bases outside the gene matches. Germline CDR1 MGHRA, CDR2 YSYEKL.

This clonotype was detected ten times or more. V is TRBV7-2 and J is TRBJ2-5; D call uncertain. Germline-derived CDR1 and CDR2 are SGHTA and FQGNSA. V was shortened by 5 bases and J by 4 bases, with 11 bases between the two germline ends. The CDR3 length is 13 residues. The CDR3 here is CASSPGPRETQYF. The CDR3 DNA is TGTGCCAGCAGCCCTGGACCCCGAGAGACCCAGTACTTC.

As concerns this clonotype: A much larger clone sits a single nucleotide away, making a read error possible. The chain is built from TRBV4-3 and TRBJ1-2; TRBD1 aligns across 7 bases. The CDR3 has 15 residues. Per the germline V gene, CDR1 is LGHNA and CDR2 is YSLEER. The CDR3 sequence is CASCQDPGGNYGYTF. DNA of the CDR3: TGCGCCAGCTGCCAAGATCCAGGGGGGAACTATGGCTACACCTTC.

This clonotype has only a few counts. The V gene is TRBV12-3 or TRBV12-4, the J gene TRBJ1-5; perhaps TRBD1 as D (5 bases). V dropped 6 bases and J dropped 0 bases, with 18 bases sitting between them. The CDR3 length is 17 residues. In DNA, the CDR3 is TGTGCCAGCAGCCCATACCCCCCGGGGGTTAGCAATCAGCCCCAGCATTTT. Translation: CASSPYPPGVSNQPQHF.

A remark on this clonotype: Relative to the germline gene, one junction end is altered; a read error may explain this. V gene TRBV7-2 combines with J gene TRBJ2-1, with D possibly TRBD2 on 5 matching bases. The length of the CDR3 is 14 residues. Germline CDR1 SGHTA, CDR2 FQGNSA. The CDR3 DNA reads TGTGCCGGCAGCTTAACGAGGGCCGGAGAGACCCAGTTCTTC. Its protein product is CAGSLTRAGETQFF.

To note about this clonotype: A read error may explain this, as a much larger clone is one base away. This chain uses TRBV5-1 with TRBJ2-7; D gene uncertain. CDR1 and CDR2 (germline): SGHRS, YFSETQ. This CDR3 region has 14 residues. The CDR3 loop reads CASGLVSAVGEQYF. The CDR3 region has the DNA TGCGCCAGCGGCTTGGTATCGGCTGTGGGAGAGCAGTACTTC.

The genes are TRBV7-2 and TRBJ2-3; 10 positions match TRBD2. Germline values: CDR1 SGHTA, CDR2 FQGNSA. The J segment lost 5 bases and the V segment lost 5 bases, leaving 13 bases of the junction unmatched. The CDR3 is made up of 17 amino acids. CDR3 in DNA: TGTGCCAGCAGCCCACCCCCTAGCGGGAGAGTTGGAGATACGCAGTATTTT. Its translation is CASSPPPSGRVGDTQYF. Together with reference TRBV7-2 and TRBJ2-3, the CDR3 gives the full variable domain: GAGVSQSPSNKVTEKGKDVELRCDPISGHTALYWYRQSLGQGLEFLIYFQGNSAPDKSGLPSDRFSAERTGGSVSTLTIQRTQQEDSAVYLCASSPPPSGRVGDTQYFGPGTRLTVL.

On this clonotype: Its ends do not fully match the called genes, so a read error is possible. The rearrangement joins TRBV7-6 to TRBJ2-5; possibly TRBD1 for D (7 bases). Germline V gives CDR1 SGHVS, CDR2 FNYEAQ. The CDR3 contains 14 residues. CDR3 region: CASSQGGPKETRYF. For the CDR3, the DNA is TGTGCCAGCAGCCAGGGGGGTCCTAAGGAGACCCGGTACTTC.

CDR3 residues: CSARGKGSYNEQFF. CDR3 nucleotide sequence: TGCAGTGCTAGGGGCAAGGGCTCCTACAATGAGCAGTTCTTC. V is TRBV20-1 and J is TRBJ2-1; D call uncertain. Trimming took 3 bases from V and 0 from J, leaving 9 bases between them. CDR1 is DFQATT, CDR2 SNEGSKA, per germline (reference sequence). The CDR3 sequence is 14 residues long.